The 18 T cell receptor beta chains below come from one sample, sequenced in a study of blood T cells in healthy people across ages. Next came a second PCR, run for roughly 7 to 12 cycles, which used a sample-barcoded 5' primer along with a J-beta primer mix. TCRdb reprocessed the 5' RACE reads via MiXCR and lists one record per CDR3 protein. The table includes about 930,000 distinct CDR3 sequences, 29% detected once. These data also formed part of another study, on T cells of mothers and their children.

The sequenced sample consisted of blood. These receptors were taken from a woman in her 40s in good health.

The chain has TRBV10-3 and TRBJ2-6; possible D gene TRBD2, 5 bases. The germline CDR1 and CDR2 sequences are ENHRY and SYGVKD. The CDR3 spans 15 residues. The V end lost 10 bases, the J end lost 1 base, and 14 bases lay between the germline ends. CDR3: CASGLPGSGANVLTF. The CDR3 nucleotides are TGTGCCAGCGGCCTTCCGGGGTCTGGGGCCAACGTCCTGACTTTC.

The chain is built from TRBV20-1 and TRBJ2-7; TRBD2 might be the D (6 bases). V was clipped by 2 bases and J by 6 bases, with 20 bases between them. Germline V gives CDR1 DFQATT, CDR2 SNEGSKA (reference sequence). The CDR3 spans 15 residues. CDR3 DNA: TGCAGTGCTAGAAGAGACGGCTCGATGGGGGGCGAGCAGTACTTC. Protein: CSARRDGSMGGEQYF.

Concerning this clonotype itself: One base away lies a much larger clone, so this may be a sequencing read error. The V gene is TRBV14, the J gene TRBJ2-4, with D hard to call. The CDR3 consists of 13 residues. V dropped 2 bases and J dropped 13 bases, with 15 bases sitting between them. Per the germline V gene, CDR1 is SGHDN and CDR2 is FVKESK. The CDR3 DNA follows: TGTGCCAGCAGCCAAAACATGGGTGGTGAGCAGTACTTC. It yields the protein CASSQNMGGEQYF.

The table lists this clonotype with a few counts. The chain carries TRBV29-1 and TRBJ2-4; 9 bases are shared with TRBD1. The last part of the DNA fits TRBJ2-7 better; the J call may be wrong. Germline CDR1 is SQVTM and CDR2 is ANQGSEA. The CDR3 sequence is 14 residues long. CDR3 sequence (DNA): TGCAGCGCATCCTTCGGGACAGGGCCCTACGAGCAGTACTTC. It codes for CSASFGTGPYEQYF.

This clonotype was detected ten times or more. This rearrangement joins TRBV12-3 or TRBV12-4 to TRBJ1-1, with TRBD1 as a possible D gene (5 bases). Trimming cost V 6 bases and J 5 bases, with 13 bases left between them. CDR3 size: 13 residues. DNA for the CDR3: TGTGCCAGCAGCCGCCAGGGTTATACTGAAGCTTTCTTT. It yields the protein CASSRQGYTEAFF.

The chain carries TRBV3-1 and TRBJ1-2; D ambiguous. The CDR3 totals 13 residues. CDR1 and CDR2 from the germline V gene are LGHDT and YNNKEL (reference sequence). The ends were cut back, 1 base at V and 6 bases at J, with 9 bases in the middle. CDR3 nucleotides: TGTGCCAGCAGCCAAGTGCCGACCAATGGCTACACCTTC. It yields the protein CASSQVPTNGYTF.

Notes on this clonotype: A much more abundant neighbour one base away suggests this may be a read error. The genes are TRBV7-2 and TRBJ1-2, with 8 bases matching TRBD1. Trimming took 5 bases from V and 3 from J; bases not matched to a gene: 11. Germline assignment: CDR1 SGHTA and CDR2 FQGNSA. The CDR3 runs to 16 residues. CDR3 sequence reads: CASSPPHRGKHYGYTF. CDR3 coding DNA: TGTGCCAGCAGCCCACCCCACAGGGGGAAACACTATGGCTACACCTTC. The full variable domain, in which reference TRBV7-2 and TRBJ1-2 provide the parts outside the CDR3, is GAGVSQSPSNKVTEKGKDVELRCDPISGHTALYWYRQSLGQGLEFLIYFQGNSAPDKSGLPSDRFSAERTGGSVSTLTIQRTQQEDSAVYLCASSPPHRGKHYGYTFGSGTRLTVV.

The V and J genes are TRBV27 and TRBJ2-3; weak D call: TRBD2 (6 bases). This CDR3 is built from 16 residues. From germline, CDR1 is MNHEY and CDR2 SMNVEV (reference sequence). V lost 6 bases and J 0 bases, leaving 16 bases between the germline ends. In DNA, the CDR3 is TGTGCCAGCAGACTTAGGACTATTCAAAGCACAGATACGCAGTATTTT. As protein: CASRLRTIQSTDTQYF.

V usage is TRBV7-9 and J usage is TRBJ2-6, with 9 bases matching TRBD2. From germline, CDR1 is SEHNR and CDR2 FQNEAQ (reference sequence). After removal of 2 bases from V and 0 bases from J, the junction contained 8 bases not matched to a gene. The CDR3 is 19 residues long. The CDR3: CASSLSFLAGLSGANVLTF. The DNA of the CDR3 is TGTGCCAGCAGCTTAAGTTTTCTAGCGGGACTCTCTGGGGCCAACGTCCTGACTTTC.

The V and J genes are TRBV5-6 and TRBJ2-7; possible D gene TRBD2, 6 bases. Germline V lookup: CDR1 SGHDT, CDR2 YYEEEE. The CDR3 spans 15 residues. The germline V and J ends were trimmed by 2 bases and 3 bases, with 15 bases remaining between them. This CDR3 reads CASSFGRGKGYEQYF. The CDR3 DNA is TGTGCCAGCAGCTTTGGACGGGGGAAGGGCTACGAGCAGTACTTC.

This sequence joins TRBV5-1 and TRBJ2-4; 11 bases are a match to TRBD2. J was trimmed by 6 bases and V by 3 bases; bases with no gene match: 2. The germline CDR1 and CDR2 sequences are SGHRS and YFSETQ. The CDR3 is 14 amino acids. This CDR3 is CASSSGTSGNIQYF. DNA of the CDR3: TGCGCCAGCAGCTCCGGGACTAGCGGAAACATTCAGTACTTC.

This clonotype was counted a few times. This chain links TRBV27 with TRBJ1-6, with D possibly matching TRBD1 (5 bases). CDR3 length: 17 amino acids. V dropped 6 bases and J dropped 5 bases, with 20 bases sitting between them. In germline, CDR1 is MNHEY, CDR2 SMNVEV (reference sequence). The CDR3 reads CASSSLHRGTDNSPLHF. The CDR3, as DNA: TGTGCCAGCAGCAGTCTTCACCGTGGGACTGATAATTCACCCCTCCACTTT.

The V call is TRBV5-1, the J call TRBJ1-1, with unresolved D. The germline V gene has CDR1 SGHRS and CDR2 YFSETQ. Trimming removed 1 base from V and 2 bases from J, with 9 bases in between. The CDR3 length is 14 residues. The CDR3 here is CASSLLVSNTEAFF. The CDR3 bases are TGCGCCAGCAGCTTGTTAGTTTCTAACACTGAAGCTTTCTTT.

In this sample, this clonotype turned up a few times. At one of its ends the junction is not consistent with the germline gene, which may arise from a read error. The chain is built from TRBV6-4 and TRBJ1-6; D not resolved. CDR3 length: 13 residues. Germline V gene sequence: CDR1 MRHNA, CDR2 SNTAGT. CDR3 protein: CAGSEDGQTPLHF. The CDR3, as DNA: TGTGCCGGCAGCGAAGACGGGCAGACACCCCTCCACTTT.

The rearrangement uses TRBV19 and TRBJ1-5, with D maybe TRBD1 (5 bases). CDR1 is LNHDA and CDR2 is SQIVND in the germline V gene (reference sequence). V dropped 3 bases and J dropped 5 bases, with 11 bases sitting between them. The CDR3 consists of 14 residues. The CDR3 protein is CASSIWQGDQPQHF. The CDR3 DNA reads TGTGCCAGTAGTATTTGGCAGGGTGATCAGCCCCAGCATTTT. The complete variable domain, with remaining parts taken from reference TRBV19 and TRBJ1-5, reads DGGITQSPKYLFRKEGQNVTLSCEQNLNHDAMYWYRQDPGQGLRLIYYSQIVNDFQKGDIAEGYSVSREKKESFPLTVTSAQKNPTAFYLCASSIWQGDQPQHFGDGTRLSIL.

At least ten counts were recorded for this clonotype. V is TRBV4-2 and J is TRBJ2-1; 9 nucleotides align to TRBD1. Per the germline V gene, CDR1 is LGHNA and CDR2 is YNFKEQ. The CDR3 has 16 residues. With 2 bases clipped from V and 6 bases from J, the junction kept 8 bases outside the gene matches. Written as DNA, the CDR3 is TGTGCCAGCAGCCAAAAACCGGGACAGGGCTTCAATGAGCAGTTCTTC. As protein: CASSQKPGQGFNEQFF.

The CDR3 DNA follows: TGCGCCAGCAATCGGCCGCCCCGGGGGCACACCTCCTACAATGAGCAGTTCTTC. Its protein product is CASNRPPRGHTSYNEQFF. The V gene is TRBV5-1, the J gene TRBJ2-1; perhaps D is TRBD1 or TRBD2 (6 bases each). Trimming left V 6 bases short and J 0 bases short, with 22 bases between. The germline V gene encodes CDR1 SGHRS and CDR2 YFSETQ. The CDR3 totals 18 residues.

This chain links TRBV7-9 with TRBJ2-3; the D is unclear. V lost 2 bases, J lost 1 base, and 13 bases lay in between. Germline V gives CDR1 SEHNR, CDR2 FQNEAQ (reference sequence). The CDR3 runs 16 residues. DNA for the CDR3: TGTGCCAGCAGCTTACCTTCTGAGAGCGGCACAGATACGCAGTATTTT. This codes for CASSLPSESGTDTQYF.